This TCR beta chain was recovered during a study of T-cell memory formation after mild COVID-19. Study-wide background: Clusters were largely donor specific.

Germline CDR1 MGHRA, CDR2 YSYEKL. The CDR3 loop spans 14 amino acids. V dropped 4 bases and J dropped 5 bases, with 9 bases sitting between them. cDNA libraries for TCR alpha and TCR beta, carrying sample barcodes and UMIs, came from 5'RACE with constant-segment primers. A single record per CDR3 protein comes from TCRdb applying MiXCR to the 5' RACE reads. Among 350,000 or so distinct CDR3 sequences listed, 10% to 15% were seen once. This clonotype was seen a single time. This receptor was identified in a man aged 18 to 30 who had mild COVID-19 (a few samples of this study predate the infection). Cell type and time point are not known. The sample comprised PBMCs or a T cell subset sorted from them (not recorded which). This chain links TRBV4-1 with TRBJ1-6, with TRBD1 as a possible D gene (5 bases). DNA of the CDR3: TGCGCCAGCAGCCTGGGGCCGGATAATTCACCCCTCCACTTT. Its protein is CASSLGPDNSPLHF.